This T cell receptor beta chain was documented in a study of cytomegalovirus exposure and HLA in healthy donors. CDR3 length: 17 residues. The germline CDR1 and CDR2 sequences are SGHRS and YFSETQ. V shed 4 bases, J shed 1 base, and the junction held 12 bases outside the gene matches. This clone was found once. Use of 60 Vbeta and 13 Jbeta primers characterized the PCR. Libraries were prepared by immunoSEQ multiplex PCR; TCRdb keeps only in-frame clonotypes and omits some of them. The sample lists under 200,000 clones, roughly 80% occurring once. What was sequenced was PBMCs. The V and J genes are TRBV5-1 and TRBJ1-2, with TRBD1 identical over 8 bases. The TCR comes from a man aged 45-65 years in good health and CMV-seropositive. The CDR3 sequence is CASSPSGGASINYGYTF. The CDR3 DNA reads TGCGCCAGCAGCCCCTCAGGGGGCGCCAGCATTAACTATGGCTACACCTTC.